The present T cell receptor beta chain was sequenced within a study of T cell responses to AZD1222 COVID-19 vaccine. The protocol was immunoSEQ multiplex PCR, while the TCRdb copy is restricted to in-frame clones and leaves out a portion. The repertoire holds 95,000 to 130,000 clones, with approximately 85% as singletons. This CDR3 has 15 residues. The J segment lost 10 bases and the V segment lost 4 bases, leaving 10 bases of the junction unmatched. CDR1 and CDR2 (germline): SGHTA, FQGNSA. The source was peripheral blood, collected on day 0 of MenACWY control vaccination. This chain joins TRBV7-2 and TRBJ1-6; 7 bases are shared with TRBD1. The clonotype comes from an adult in good health. The DNA for the CDR3 is TGTGCCAGCAGCTCCCACAGGGGAAAGCGGTCACCCCTCCACTTT. The encoded protein is CASSSHRGKRSPLHF. The complete variable domain, with remaining parts taken from reference TRBV7-2 and TRBJ1-6, reads GAGVSQSPSNKVTEKGKDVELRCDPISGHTALYWYRQSLGQGLEFLIYFQGNSAPDKSGLPSDRFSAERTGGSVSTLTIQRTQQEDSAVYLCASSSHRGKRSPLHFGNGTRLTVT.